This T cell receptor (beta chain) was identified in a study of OX40 agonist ivuxolimab in advanced cancers. Study at large: Of the participants, about 40% had some prior anti-PD-1, anti-PD-L1 or anti-CTLA-4 therapy, which was allowed.

The CDR3 is made up of 12 amino acids. Trimming left V 5 bases short and J 3 bases short, with 8 bases between. The V gene's germline CDR1 is SEHNR and CDR2 FQNEAQ (reference sequence). Some clones are missing from TCRdb's copy, which holds only in-frame ones; the method was immunoSEQ multiplex PCR. Here the sample spans some 59,000 clones, roughly 80% being singletons. The genes are TRBV7-9 and TRBJ2-7, with D hard to call. The TCR was taken from an adult with an advanced solid tumor such as melanoma, head and neck, liver or kidney cancer. Sequenced material: CD4+ or CD8+ T cells sorted from blood, taken in a trial of the OX40 agonist ivuxolimab. The DNA of the CDR3 is TGTGCCAGCAGCCCCGATAACTACGAGCAGTACTTC. This gives the protein CASSPDNYEQYF.